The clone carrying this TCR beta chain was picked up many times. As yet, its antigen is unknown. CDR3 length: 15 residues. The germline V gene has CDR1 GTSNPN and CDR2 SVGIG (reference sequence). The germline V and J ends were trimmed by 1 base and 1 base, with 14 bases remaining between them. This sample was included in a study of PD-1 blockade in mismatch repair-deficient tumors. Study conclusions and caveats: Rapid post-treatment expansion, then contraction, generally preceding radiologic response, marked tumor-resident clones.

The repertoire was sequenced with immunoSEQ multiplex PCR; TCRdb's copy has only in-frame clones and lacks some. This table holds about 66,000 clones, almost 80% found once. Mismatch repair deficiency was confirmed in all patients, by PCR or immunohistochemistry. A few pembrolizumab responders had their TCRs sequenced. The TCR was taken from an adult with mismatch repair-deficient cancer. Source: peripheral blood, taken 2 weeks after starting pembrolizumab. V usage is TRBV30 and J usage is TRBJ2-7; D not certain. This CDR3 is CAWSGSGLTSYEQYF. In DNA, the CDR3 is TGTGCCTGGAGTGGGTCGGGCCTCACGTCCTACGAGCAGTACTTC.